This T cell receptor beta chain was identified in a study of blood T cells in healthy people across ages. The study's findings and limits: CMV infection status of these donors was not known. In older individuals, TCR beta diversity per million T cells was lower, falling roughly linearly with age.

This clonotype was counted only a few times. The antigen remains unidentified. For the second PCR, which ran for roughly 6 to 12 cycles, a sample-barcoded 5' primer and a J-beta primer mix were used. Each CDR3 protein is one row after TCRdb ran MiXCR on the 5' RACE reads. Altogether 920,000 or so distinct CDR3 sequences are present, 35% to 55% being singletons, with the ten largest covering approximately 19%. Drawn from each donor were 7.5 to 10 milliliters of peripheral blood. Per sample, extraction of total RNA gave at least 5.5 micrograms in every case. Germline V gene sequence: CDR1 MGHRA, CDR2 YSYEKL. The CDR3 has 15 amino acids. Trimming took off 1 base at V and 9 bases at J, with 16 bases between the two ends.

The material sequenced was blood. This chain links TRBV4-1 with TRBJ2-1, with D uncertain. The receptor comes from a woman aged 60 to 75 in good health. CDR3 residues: CASSQGSMRSGEQFF. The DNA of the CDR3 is TGCGCCAGCAGCCAAGGCAGTATGAGGAGTGGTGAGCAGTTCTTC.